These T cell receptor beta chains were read from a single sample in a study of early T cells in non-severe SARS-CoV-2 infection. In TCRdb, the 5' RACE reads were re-called with MiXCR into one record per CDR3 protein. The sample consists of some 45,000 distinct CDR3 sequences, about 5.9% of them appearing once. The sequencing used whole blood, collected at baseline. The source of these receptors is an adult who was a healthcare worker with PCR-confirmed SARS-CoV-2 infection or an uninfected control (not recorded which). CDR3s include the opening cysteine and the closing phenylalanine or tryptophan. D genes are given only for firm matches. Not every row has a clone size; where given, it reads once, few, many or a size class.

abundance: few
d_gene: -
j_gene: TRBJ1-2
v_gene: TRBV28
CDR3aa: CASSLAAGLGYTF
CDR3nt: TGTGCCAGCAGTTTGGCAGCAGGACTGGGCTACACCTTC

abundance: many
d_gene: TRBD1
j_gene: TRBJ1-6
v_gene: TRBV6-1
CDR3aa: CASSDGTGGADNSPLHF
CDR3nt: TGTGCCAGCAGTGACGGGACAGGGGGCGCGGATAATTCACCCCTCCACTTT

abundance: -
d_gene: -
j_gene: TRBJ1-1
v_gene: TRBV5-6
CDR3aa: CASSLPGRGERAEALF
CDR3nt: TGTGCCAGCAGCCTACCGGGCAGGGGCGAGAGGGCTGAAGCTCTCTTT

abundance: few
d_gene: TRBD2
j_gene: TRBJ2-1
v_gene: TRBV6-6
CDR3aa: CASSPTSGGLSYNEQFF
CDR3nt: TGTGCCAGCAGTCCGACTAGCGGGGGGCTCTCCTACAATGAGCAGTTCTTC

abundance: many
d_gene: -
j_gene: TRBJ1-6
v_gene: TRBV10-1
CDR3aa: CASSPTRGSPLHF
CDR3nt: TGCGCCAGCAGCCCCACCAGGGGTTCACCCCTCCACTTT

abundance: -
d_gene: TRBD1
j_gene: TRBJ2-2
v_gene: TRBV5-1
CDR3aa: CASSLHRGDWGTGELLF
CDR3nt: TGCGCCAGCAGCTTGCACAGGGGAGACTGGGGGACCGGGGAGCTGTTATTT

abundance: many
d_gene: TRBD2
j_gene: TRBJ2-1
v_gene: TRBV6-4
CDR3aa: CASSDSGLSNEQFF
CDR3nt: TGTGCCAGCAGTGACTCGGGACTATCCAATGAGCAGTTCTTC

abundance: few
d_gene: TRBD1
j_gene: TRBJ2-7
v_gene: TRBV7-2
CDR3aa: CASSSSGTGSYEQYF
CDR3nt: TGTGCCAGCAGCTCATCCGGGACAGGGTCCTACGAGCAGTACTTC

abundance: -
d_gene: -
j_gene: TRBJ1-6
v_gene: TRBV11-2
CDR3aa: CASSAWRGIDSPLHF
CDR3nt: TGTGCCAGCAGCGCGTGGAGAGGGATCGATTCACCCCTCCACTTT

abundance: many
d_gene: -
j_gene: TRBJ2-1
v_gene: TRBV12-3/TRBV12-4
CDR3aa: CASTPGGDEQFF
CDR3nt: TGTGCCAGCACCCCTGGCGGAGATGAGCAGTTCTTC

abundance: few
d_gene: TRBD2
j_gene: TRBJ2-5
v_gene: TRBV20-1
CDR3aa: CSARSGGAETQYF
CDR3nt: TGCAGTGCTCGTAGCGGGGGGGCAGAGACCCAGTACTTC

abundance: many
d_gene: -
j_gene: TRBJ2-3
v_gene: TRBV30
CDR3aa: CAWSVRRADTQYF
CDR3nt: TGTGCCTGGAGTGTACGACGAGCAGATACGCAGTATTTT

abundance: many
d_gene: TRBD2
j_gene: TRBJ2-1
v_gene: TRBV11-2
CDR3aa: CASSPTSGGRGSEQFF
CDR3nt: TGTGCCAGCAGCCCAACTAGCGGGGGTCGCGGGAGTGAGCAGTTCTTC

abundance: many
d_gene: -
j_gene: TRBJ1-2
v_gene: TRBV6-5
CDR3aa: CASSYAGDYGYTF
CDR3nt: TGTGCCAGCAGTTACGCAGGAGACTATGGCTACACCTTC

abundance: few
d_gene: -
j_gene: TRBJ1-2
v_gene: TRBV3-1
CDR3aa: CASSQDPGPYGYTF
CDR3nt: TGTGCCAGCAGCCAAGATCCAGGTCCCTATGGCTACACCTTC

abundance: many
d_gene: -
j_gene: TRBJ1-6
v_gene: TRBV20-1
CDR3aa: CSALGGSASPLHF
CDR3nt: TGCAGTGCCCTAGGGGGTTCGGCGTCACCCCTCCACTTT

abundance: few
d_gene: -
j_gene: TRBJ2-7
v_gene: TRBV7-6
CDR3aa: CASSPIAGDYEQYF
CDR3nt: TGTGCCAGCAGCCCCATAGCCGGAGACTACGAGCAGTACTTC

abundance: -
d_gene: -
j_gene: TRBJ1-5
v_gene: TRBV5-1
CDR3aa: CASSLGDRAQPQHF
CDR3nt: TGCGCCAGCAGCTTGGGCGACCGAGCTCAGCCCCAGCATTTT

abundance: -
d_gene: -
j_gene: TRBJ2-6
v_gene: TRBV7-2
CDR3aa: CASSLQVLSGANVLTF
CDR3nt: TGTGCCAGCAGCTTACAGGTCCTCTCTGGGGCCAACGTCCTGACTTTC

abundance: many
d_gene: -
j_gene: TRBJ2-2
v_gene: TRBV6-2/TRBV6-3
CDR3aa: CASRRQSNTGELFF
CDR3nt: TGTGCCAGCAGACGGCAATCGAACACCGGGGAGCTGTTTTTT